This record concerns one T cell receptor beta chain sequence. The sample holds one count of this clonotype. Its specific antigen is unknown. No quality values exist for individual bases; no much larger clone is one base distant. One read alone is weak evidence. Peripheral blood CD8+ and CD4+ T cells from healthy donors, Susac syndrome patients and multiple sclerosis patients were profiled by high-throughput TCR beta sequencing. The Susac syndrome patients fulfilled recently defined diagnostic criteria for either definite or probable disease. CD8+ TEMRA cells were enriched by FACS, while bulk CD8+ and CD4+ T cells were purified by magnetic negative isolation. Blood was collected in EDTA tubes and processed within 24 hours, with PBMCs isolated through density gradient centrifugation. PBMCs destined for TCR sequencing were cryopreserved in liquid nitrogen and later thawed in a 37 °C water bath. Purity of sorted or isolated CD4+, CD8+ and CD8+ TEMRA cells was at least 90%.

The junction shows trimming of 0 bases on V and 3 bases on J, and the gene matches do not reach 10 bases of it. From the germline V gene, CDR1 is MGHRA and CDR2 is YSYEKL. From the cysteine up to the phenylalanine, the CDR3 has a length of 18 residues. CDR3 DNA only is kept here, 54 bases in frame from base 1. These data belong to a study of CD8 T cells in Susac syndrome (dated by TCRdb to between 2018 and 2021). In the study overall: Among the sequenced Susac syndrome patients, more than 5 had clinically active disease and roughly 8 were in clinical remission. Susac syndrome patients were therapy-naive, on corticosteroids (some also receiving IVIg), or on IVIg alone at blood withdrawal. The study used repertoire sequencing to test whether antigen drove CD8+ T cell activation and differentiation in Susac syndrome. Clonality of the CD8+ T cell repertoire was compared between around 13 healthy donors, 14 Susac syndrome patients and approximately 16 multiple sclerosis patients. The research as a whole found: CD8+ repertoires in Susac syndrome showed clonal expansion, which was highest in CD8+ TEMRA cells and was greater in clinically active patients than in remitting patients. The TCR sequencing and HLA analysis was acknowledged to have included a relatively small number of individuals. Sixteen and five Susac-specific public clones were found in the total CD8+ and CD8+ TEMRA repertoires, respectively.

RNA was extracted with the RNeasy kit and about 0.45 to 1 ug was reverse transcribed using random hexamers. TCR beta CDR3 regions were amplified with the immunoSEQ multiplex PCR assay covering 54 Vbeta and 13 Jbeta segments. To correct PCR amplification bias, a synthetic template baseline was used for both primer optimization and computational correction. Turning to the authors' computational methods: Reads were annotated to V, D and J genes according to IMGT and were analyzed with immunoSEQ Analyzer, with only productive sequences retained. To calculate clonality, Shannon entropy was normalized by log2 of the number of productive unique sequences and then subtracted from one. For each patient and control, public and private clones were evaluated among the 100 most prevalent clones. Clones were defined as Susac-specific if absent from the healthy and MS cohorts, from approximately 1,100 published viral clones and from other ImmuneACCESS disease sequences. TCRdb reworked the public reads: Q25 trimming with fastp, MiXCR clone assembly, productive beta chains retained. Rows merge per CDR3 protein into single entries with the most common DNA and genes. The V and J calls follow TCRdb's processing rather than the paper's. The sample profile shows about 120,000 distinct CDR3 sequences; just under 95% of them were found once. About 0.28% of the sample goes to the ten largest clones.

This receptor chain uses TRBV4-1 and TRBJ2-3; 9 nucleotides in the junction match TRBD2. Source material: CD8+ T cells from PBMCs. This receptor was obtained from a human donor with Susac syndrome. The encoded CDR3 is CASSQEMTSGYGTDTQYF. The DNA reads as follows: TGCGCCAGCAGCCAAGAGATGACTAGCGGTTATGGGACAGATACGCAGTATTTT.